The 5 T cell receptor beta chains below were found in one sample sequenced in a study of blood T cells in healthy people across ages. Through a sample-barcoded 5' primer and a J-beta primer mix, a second PCR was run for roughly 6 to 11 cycles. In TCRdb, the 5' RACE reads were re-called with MiXCR into one record per CDR3 protein. The sample contains fewer than 800,000 distinct CDR3 sequences, 32% of which appear only once. Source material: blood. The receptors originated from a woman aged 80 or older in good health.

This chain joins TRBV3-1 and TRBJ1-1, with 8 bases identical to TRBD1. This CDR3 comprises 13 residues. Germline V gives CDR1 LGHDT, CDR2 YNNKEL (reference sequence). V trimming: 2 bases; J trimming: 7 bases; junction bases outside the gene matches: 3. CDR3: CASSQIQGGEAFF. The CDR3, as DNA: TGTGCCAGCAGCCAAATACAGGGGGGTGAAGCTTTCTTT. Drawing the rest from reference TRBV3-1 and TRBJ1-1, the complete variable domain is DTAVSQTPKYLVTQMGNDKSIKCEQNLGHDTMYWYKQDSKKFLKIMFSYNNKELIINETVPNRFSPKSPDKAHLNLHINSLELGDSAVYFCASSQIQGGEAFFGQGTRLTVV.

This clonotype was counted between two and nine times. The chain joins TRBV10-3 to TRBJ2-1, with 9 bases matching TRBD2. CDR1 ENHRY and CDR2 SYGVKD come from the germline V gene. CDR3 length equals 15 residues. Losses at the gene ends were 4 bases for V and 4 bases for J; bases not matched to a gene: 5. As DNA, the CDR3 is TGTGCCATCAGTGTGACTAGCGGAGTTTACAATGAGCAGTTCTTC. This codes for CAISVTSGVYNEQFF.

This clonotype appeared many times. The V call is TRBV9, the J call TRBJ2-7; TRBD1 agrees at 9 bases. Germline V CDR1 and CDR2: SGDLS, YYNGEE. The J segment lost 5 bases and the V segment lost 4 bases, leaving 7 bases of the junction unmatched. CDR3 length: 14 amino acids. CDR3 loop: CASSRGQGLNEQYF. The DNA of the CDR3 is TGTGCCAGCAGCCGGGGACAGGGTCTGAACGAGCAGTACTTC.

This clonotype was recorded many times. This chain links TRBV18 with TRBJ2-5; 8 positions agree with TRBD2. J lost 1 base, V lost 3 bases, and 4 bases had no gene match. Germline V gives CDR1 KGHSH, CDR2 LQKENI. This CDR3 has 15 residues. For the CDR3, the DNA is TGTGCCAGCTCACCCGTAGCGGGGACCCAAGAGACCCAGTACTTC. Amino acids: CASSPVAGTQETQYF.

This clonotype was counted ten times or more. The chain carries TRBV5-1 and TRBJ2-3, with unresolved D. CDR1 SGHRS and CDR2 YFSETQ come from the germline V gene. The CDR3 has 14 residues. V gave up 0 bases and J gave up 2 bases, with 7 bases separating them. CDR3 region: CASSLAGITDTQYF. In DNA form, the CDR3 reads TGCGCCAGCAGCTTGGCCGGAATCACAGATACGCAGTATTTT.